This TCR beta chain appears in the sequencing data of a study of blood T cell repertoires in COVID-19. In the study overall: COVID-19 samples, acute and convalescent, were from the United States, Italy and Spain. Nucleic acid was either cDNA or gDNA, and it came from T cells, B-cell-depleted T cells, or PBMCs.

TCRdb's copy holds only in-frame clones and misses some; the assay was immunoSEQ multiplex PCR. The repertoire holds around 70,000 clones, around four fifths seen once, with 1.5% to 2% in the top ten. V was clipped by 6 bases and J by 2 bases; unmatched bases: 7. Germline CDR1 is MDHEN and CDR2 is SYDVKM. The CDR3 has 15 amino acids. This clonotype originated in a woman aged 55 to 70 with acute or convalescent COVID-19. The chain has TRBV28 and TRBJ2-3, with 8 bases that match TRBD2. Sequenced material: peripheral blood. CDR3 sequence reads: CASSKRGGPTDTQYF. DNA for the CDR3: TGTGCCAGCAGCAAACGGGGGGGCCCCACAGATACGCAGTATTTT.